This TCR beta chain is drawn from a study of blood T cell repertoires in COVID-19. Study-wide background: The study drew acute and convalescent COVID-19 samples from the United States, Italy and Spain. The analysed material was cDNA or gDNA that came from T cells, B-cell-depleted T cells, or PBMCs.

In the original analysis: Scientists estimated how many nucleated cells there were by amplifying reference gene primers. The repertoire was sequenced with immunoSEQ multiplex PCR; TCRdb's copy has only in-frame clones and lacks some. The D gene and trimming were derived from the DNA, and the V and J assignments and clone size from that table. The profile shows approximately 190,000 clones, more than 75% of them singletons. CDR1 and CDR2 from the germline V gene are LNHNV and YYDKDF (reference sequence). The length of the CDR3 is 16 residues. V lost 1 base to trimming and J lost 2 bases; unmatched junction nucleotides: 4.

The sequence derives from a man older than 75 with acute or convalescent COVID-19. Sequencing used peripheral blood. The rearrangement uses TRBV15 and TRBJ2-7, with 11 bases lining up with TRBD1. The CDR3 nucleotides read TGTGCCACCAGCAGAGGGGGACAGGGGGGTACCTACGAGCAGTACTTC. Translated: CATSRGGQGGTYEQYF.